This passage covers 10 T cell receptor beta chains from one sample sequenced in a study of monozygotic twins with inflammatory bowel disease. TCRdb reprocessed the 5' RACE reads, keeping one entry per CDR3 protein, no DNA. The clone table shows over 200,000 distinct CDR3 sequences, with the ten largest holding around 1.5%. The sample comprised blood. The receptors were gathered from a human donor with ulcerative colitis or Crohn's disease, or a healthy co-twin of an affected twin (not recorded which).

This chain uses TRBV7-9 with TRBJ2-3; without DNA, the TCRdb call of TRBD2 cannot be checked. This CDR3 comprises 16 residues. CDR1 and CDR2 (germline): SEHNR, FQNEAQ (reference sequence). CDR3 sequence: CASSLVGTSQTDTQYF.

The V call is TRBV3-1, the J call TRBJ1-1; there is no DNA to check the TCRdb D call of TRBD1. CDR3 length equals 13 residues. Germline-derived CDR1 and CDR2 are LGHDT and YNNKEL (reference sequence). CDR3 amino acids: CASSLTGRSEAFF.

The V call is TRBV5-4, the J call TRBJ2-5; as DNA is missing, the TRBD1 call by TCRdb cannot be tested. This CDR3 region has 15 residues. Germline values: CDR1 SGHNT, CDR2 YYREEE (reference sequence). The CDR3 reads CASSPGRANQETQYF.

The genes are TRBV3-1 and TRBJ1-4; without DNA, the TCRdb call of TRBD1 cannot be checked. The CDR3 is 15 amino acids. Per the germline V gene, CDR1 is LGHDT and CDR2 is YNNKEL (reference sequence). CDR3 sequence reads: CASSPWGAVDEKLFF.

The chain links TRBV10-2 to TRBJ1-3; without DNA, the TCRdb call of TRBD1 cannot be checked. Germline V gene data show CDR1 as WSHSY and CDR2 as SAAADI. This CDR3 comprises 13 residues. The CDR3 protein is CASQAGVGNTIYF.

The chain couples TRBV5-1 to TRBJ2-3. The germline V gene has CDR1 SGHRS and CDR2 YFSETQ. CDR3 length: 12 residues. CDR3: CASRISTDTQYF.

The chain joins TRBV11-2 to TRBJ2-1; TCRdb's D call of TRBD1 is untestable without DNA. The CDR3 length is 15 residues. Per the germline V gene, CDR1 is SGHAT and CDR2 is FQNNGV. CDR3 loop: CASSLMGRGDNEQFF.

V gene TRBV5-1 combines with J gene TRBJ1-6; TCRdb names TRBD1, which stays unverified in the absence of DNA. CDR3 length: 15 residues. Per the germline V gene, CDR1 is SGHRS and CDR2 is YFSETQ. This chain's CDR3 is CASSLGTGGRSPLHF.

The chain couples TRBV5-1 to TRBJ2-1; TCRdb gives TRBD1 as the D gene, but with no DNA this cannot be confirmed. This CDR3 is built from 15 residues. Per the germline V gene, CDR1 is SGHRS and CDR2 is YFSETQ. The CDR3 loop is CASSLSLQVYNEQFF.

This chain connects TRBV18 to TRBJ2-7; TCRdb indicates TRBD1, and absent DNA this call remains unverified. The CDR3 is 13 residues long. The germline V gene has CDR1 KGHSH and CDR2 LQKENI. CDR3: CASSPGQRGEQYF.